This T cell receptor beta chain was documented in a study of blood T cell repertoires in COVID-19. Study overall: COVID-19 samples collected from the United States, Italy and Spain covered acute and convalescent phases. The analysed material was cDNA or gDNA that came from T cells, B-cell-depleted T cells, or PBMCs.

The method was immunoSEQ multiplex PCR; TCRdb's version includes in-frame clones alone and lacks a portion of them. Found here are roughly 41,000 clones, over 80% of them singletons; the top ten hold 4.8%. With V trimmed by 0 bases and J by 4 bases, 8 bases remained unmatched. Germline V gene lookup returns CDR1 ENHRY and CDR2 SYGVKD. The CDR3 has 17 amino acids. The source material was peripheral blood. The chain couples TRBV10-3 to TRBJ2-5; 10 nucleotides line up with TRBD2. This clonotype was obtained from a man aged 45-65 years with active COVID-19. Written as DNA, the CDR3 is TGTGCCATCAGTGAGTCCCGGACTAGCGGAGGCGGAGAGACCCAGTACTTC. As protein: CAISESRTSGGGETQYF.